The 29 T cell receptor beta chains given below trace back to one sample, sequenced in a study of tumor-infiltrating lymphocytes in localized non-small cell lung cancer. The repertoire was sequenced with immunoSEQ multiplex PCR; TCRdb's copy has only in-frame clones and lacks some. The data show 9,500 to 10,000 clones, with 60% to 80% seen just once and around a tenth held by the top ten. The sequenced material came from lung tumor tissue. These receptors were taken from a human donor with non-small cell lung cancer.

The chain is built from TRBV2 and TRBJ2-5; 10 positions agree with TRBD1. Germline V gene sequence: CDR1 SNHLY, CDR2 FYNNEI. After removal of 7 bases from V and 5 bases from J, the junction contained 13 bases not matched to a gene. The CDR3 totals 16 residues. This CDR3 reads CASNRDRGWGLETQYF. CDR3 nucleotide sequence: TGTGCCAGCAATAGGGACAGGGGATGGGGGCTGGAGACCCAGTACTTC.

This chain uses TRBV7-2 with TRBJ2-1, with D hard to call. V lost 4 bases to trimming and J lost 10 bases, with 14 bases between them. The CDR3 has 13 residues. Germline-derived CDR1 and CDR2 are SGHTA and FQGNSA. This CDR3 reads CASSSNLRGEQFF. In DNA form, the CDR3 reads TGTGCCAGCAGCTCCAACTTAAGAGGAGAGCAGTTCTTC.

V and J are TRBV19 and TRBJ1-2, with 9 bases identical to TRBD1. The CDR3 covers 14 residues. Germline V gene sequence: CDR1 LNHDA, CDR2 SQIVND (reference sequence). Trimming at V came to 4 bases and at J to 4 bases, leaving 4 bases not matched to a gene. For the CDR3, the DNA is TGTGCCAGTAGTACGGGGACAGGGCTCTATGGCTACACCTTC. Amino acid sequence: CASSTGTGLYGYTF. The full variable domain, with the rest looked up from reference TRBV19 and TRBJ1-2, is DGGITQSPKYLFRKEGQNVTLSCEQNLNHDAMYWYRQDPGQGLRLIYYSQIVNDFQKGDIAEGYSVSREKKESFPLTVTSAQKNPTAFYLCASSTGTGLYGYTFGSGTRLTVV.

This clone was seen more than once but under ten times. This chain joins TRBV18 and TRBJ1-5, with D maybe TRBD1 (5 bases). The V end was cut by 5 bases, the J end by 7 bases, with 12 bases between. The CDR3 loop spans 13 amino acids. The germline V gene has CDR1 KGHSH and CDR2 LQKENI. The CDR3 DNA sequence: TGTGCCAGCTCAACAGACAGCGGCCAGCCCCAGCATTTT. Protein: CASSTDSGQPQHF. Together with reference TRBV18 and TRBJ1-5, the CDR3 gives the full variable domain: NAGVMQNPRHLVRRRGQEARLRCSPMKGHSHVYWYRQLPEEGLKFMVYLQKENIIDESGMPKERFSAEFPKEGPSILRIQQVVRGDSAAYFCASSTDSGQPQHFGDGTRLSIL.

This rearrangement joins TRBV6-5 to TRBJ2-7; 8 positions match TRBD1. V shed 6 bases and J 0 bases; nucleotides not matched to a gene: 4. The CDR3 consists of 14 residues. Germline V gives CDR1 MNHEY, CDR2 SVGAGI. CDR3 protein: CASRRDRNSYEQYF. Here the CDR3 DNA reads TGTGCCAGCAGGAGGGACAGGAACTCCTACGAGCAGTACTTC.

CDR3 sequence reads: CASSFQGAYEQYF. The CDR3 nucleotides are TGTGCCAGCAGCTTCCAGGGGGCCTACGAGCAGTACTTC. This sequence joins TRBV5-6 and TRBJ2-7, with 7 bases identical to TRBD1. Germline-derived CDR1 and CDR2 are SGHDT and YYEEEE. The J segment lost 2 bases and the V segment lost 2 bases, leaving 1 base of the junction unmatched. The CDR3 extends over 13 amino acids. The full variable domain, its missing parts supplied by reference TRBV5-6 and TRBJ2-7, is DAGVTQSPTHLIKTRGQQVTLRCSPKSGHDTVSWYQQALGQGPQFIFQYYEEEERQRGNFPDRFSGHQFPNYSSELNVNALLLGDSALYLCASSFQGAYEQYFGPGTRLTVT.

The chain has TRBV6-1 and TRBJ2-1, with TRBD1 matching 7 bases. CDR1 and CDR2 (germline): MNHNS, SASEGT. The CDR3 sequence is 15 residues long. V lost 7 bases, J lost 6 bases, and 12 bases stayed unmatched. The DNA for the CDR3 is TGTGCCAGCAACCCACGGGACAGCCGCGGCAATGAGCAGTTCTTC. Translation gives CASNPRDSRGNEQFF.

The table lists this clone with a few counts. This chain joins TRBV15 and TRBJ1-5, with D perhaps matching TRBD1 (5 bases). The germline V gene has CDR1 LNHNV and CDR2 YYDKDF (reference sequence). V lost 0 bases and J lost 11, with 14 bases in between. The CDR3 totals 14 residues. The CDR3 bases are TGTGCCACCAGCAGAGATATGGGGGGACGGGCCCAGCATTTT. Translated, it gives CATSRDMGGRAQHF.

V usage is TRBV6-1 and J usage is TRBJ1-5, with D hard to call. This CDR3 is built from 14 residues. The germline V gene has CDR1 MNHNS and CDR2 SASEGT. The V end was cut by 7 bases, the J end by 7 bases, with 17 bases between. The CDR3 here is CASKPSGRGQPQHF. As DNA, the CDR3 is TGTGCCAGCAAACCCTCGGGAAGAGGGCAGCCCCAGCATTTT.

V is TRBV20-1 and J is TRBJ2-5; 8 bases are a match to TRBD1. The V segment lost 7 bases and the J segment 5 bases; nucleotides outside the gene matches: 3. The CDR3 covers 11 residues. Germline-derived CDR1 and CDR2 are DFQATT and SNEGSKA (reference sequence). The DNA of the CDR3 is TGCAGTGTCAGGGGGCAGGAGACCCAGTACTTC. This translates into CSVRGQETQYF.

The chain has TRBV10-3 and TRBJ2-7; the match to TRBD2 covers 7 bases. V was clipped by 7 bases and J by 6 bases; unmatched bases: 12. The CDR3 runs 14 residues. Germline CDR1 ENHRY, CDR2 SYGVKD. The CDR3: CAITPRVAGGEQYF. CDR3 bases: TGTGCCATCACCCCCCGAGTAGCGGGTGGCGAGCAGTACTTC.

V and J are TRBV6-6 and TRBJ1-4; no definite D call. Germline CDR1 and CDR2: MNHNY and SVGAGI (reference sequence). The V end lost 10 bases, the J end lost 8 bases, and 17 bases lay between the germline ends. The CDR3 loop spans 13 amino acids. The CDR3 spells CATSSNPGEKLFF. In nucleotides, the CDR3 is TGTGCCACTTCCAGCAACCCGGGGGAAAAACTGTTTTTT.

The rearrangement uses TRBV29-1 and TRBJ2-3; perhaps D is TRBD1 or TRBD2 (6 bases each). The CDR3 spans 13 residues. The germline V gene encodes CDR1 SQVTM and CDR2 ANQGSEA. V was cut by 2 bases and J by 8 bases, with 14 bases left in between. The CDR3 bases are TGCAGCGTTGAAAGGGGTGGGGGGCGTACGCAGTATTTT. This gives the protein CSVERGGGRTQYF.

In its sample, this clone was seen a few times. The J gene is TRBJ2-7, the V gene TRBV30; D unclear. The CDR3 contains 13 residues. Germline values: CDR1 GTSNPN, CDR2 SVGIG (reference sequence). V lost 0 bases, J lost 6 bases, and 12 bases lay in between. Here the CDR3 DNA reads TGTGCCTGGAGTGTGGGTGGGCTTGGCGAGCAGTACTTC. Amino acids: CAWSVGGLGEQYF.

The chain employs TRBV5-1 and TRBJ2-5; D might be TRBD2 (7 bases). This CDR3 spans 14 amino acids. V was pared by 2 bases and J by 7 bases, with 15 bases between. CDR1 and CDR2 (germline): SGHRS, YFSETQ. Here the CDR3 reads CASSFIGGVTTQYF. CDR3 nucleotide sequence: TGCGCCAGCAGCTTTATAGGGGGGGTCACGACCCAGTACTTC.

This clone has more than one count but fewer than ten. The chain uses TRBV7-2 and TRBJ1-1; TRBD1 is a possible D gene (5 bases). The germline CDR1 and CDR2 sequences are SGHTA and FQGNSA. Trimming removed 3 bases at V and 11 bases at J, with 13 bases between. The CDR3 runs 12 residues. As DNA, the CDR3 is TGTGCCAGCAGCTTGACCAGGGAGGGGGCTTTCTTT. It translates to CASSLTREGAFF.

The V gene is TRBV30, the J gene TRBJ1-5, with 7 bases matching TRBD1. Germline loops: CDR1 GTSNPN, CDR2 SVGIG (reference sequence). The junction had 6 bases not matched to a gene; V was cut back by 2 bases and J by 2 bases. CDR3 length equals 15 residues. The CDR3 sequence is CAWSPGGLGNQPQHF. The CDR3 DNA follows: TGTGCCTGGAGTCCAGGGGGTTTGGGCAATCAGCCCCAGCATTTT.

DNA for the CDR3: TGTGCCAGCTCACCATTCGCGGGCTCTGGGGCCAACGTCCTGACTTTC. Amino acid sequence: CASSPFAGSGANVLTF. The rearrangement joins TRBV18 to TRBJ2-6; weak D call: TRBD2 (5 bases). The V end was cut by 2 bases, the J end by 0 bases, with 8 bases between. This CDR3 spans 16 amino acids. Germline V lookup: CDR1 KGHSH, CDR2 LQKENI.

The CDR3 reads CAWSVGTEAFF. CDR3 nucleotides: TGTGCCTGGAGTGTTGGCACTGAAGCTTTCTTT. The chain carries TRBV30 and TRBJ1-1; no firm D call. The CDR3 spans 11 residues. V was clipped by 0 bases and J by 4 bases, with 3 bases between them. In germline, CDR1 is GTSNPN, CDR2 SVGIG (reference sequence).

V and J are TRBV5-6 and TRBJ2-5; TRBD2 aligns across 8 bases. The CDR3 contains 16 residues. Per germline, CDR1 SGHDT and CDR2 YYEEEE. Trimming removed 3 bases from V and 0 bases from J; junction bases left unmatched: 7. The chain's CDR3 is CASSSRGESYQETQYF. Here the CDR3 DNA reads TGTGCCAGCAGCTCGCGGGGGGAGTCGTACCAAGAGACCCAGTACTTC.

The CDR3 loop is CASSKGQGAGNTGELFF. As DNA, the CDR3 is TGTGCCAGTAGTAAAGGACAGGGGGCGGGAAACACCGGGGAGCTGTTTTTT. The rearrangement joins TRBV19 to TRBJ2-2; 11 positions agree with TRBD1. The length of the CDR3 is 17 residues. The germline V gene encodes CDR1 LNHDA and CDR2 SQIVND (reference sequence). The J segment lost 2 bases and the V segment lost 4 bases, leaving 6 bases of the junction unmatched. The variable domain in full, with the rest retrieved from reference TRBV19 and TRBJ2-2, is DGGITQSPKYLFRKEGQNVTLSCEQNLNHDAMYWYRQDPGQGLRLIYYSQIVNDFQKGDIAEGYSVSREKKESFPLTVTSAQKNPTAFYLCASSKGQGAGNTGELFFGEGSRLTVL.

This chain joins TRBV7-8 and TRBJ2-1; 11 bases are shared with TRBD2. Germline CDR1 and CDR2: SGHVS and FQNEAQ. This CDR3 contains 15 residues. Trimming at V came to 0 bases and at J to 11 bases, leaving 6 bases not matched to a gene. The chain's CDR3 is CASSLAETSGDKQFF. For the CDR3, the DNA is TGTGCCAGCAGCTTAGCTGAGACTAGCGGGGACAAGCAGTTCTTC.

The J gene is TRBJ1-2, the V gene TRBV7-9; D is undetermined. The germline gives CDR1 SEHNR, CDR2 FQNEAQ (reference sequence). This CDR3 is 14 amino acids long. V lost 3 bases, J lost 0 bases, and 8 bases lay in between. In DNA form, the CDR3 reads TGTGCCAGCAGCTTCAGGACGGCTAACTATGGCTACACCTTC. Its translation: CASSFRTANYGYTF.

The rearrangement uses TRBV5-5 and TRBJ2-5, with D hard to call. V lost 1 base and J 7 bases, leaving 8 bases between the germline ends. There are 12 residues in the CDR3. Germline V CDR1 and CDR2: SGHKS, YYEKEE (reference sequence). The CDR3 DNA follows: TGTGCCAGCAGCTTGCCGCTTGGGACCCAGTACTTC. Protein: CASSLPLGTQYF.

The CDR3 is CASRTRGDNYGYTF. For the CDR3, the DNA is TGTGCCAGCCGAACGAGGGGCGATAACTATGGCTACACCTTC. The chain is built from TRBV18 and TRBJ1-2; D is perhaps TRBD1 (5 bases). V was shortened by 8 bases and J by 1 base, with 14 bases between the two germline ends. Germline CDR1 and CDR2: KGHSH and LQKENI. The CDR3 is 14 amino acids.

The chain carries TRBV19 and TRBJ2-1; 9 bases line up with TRBD1. The CDR3 contains 14 residues. Per the germline V gene, CDR1 is LNHDA and CDR2 is SQIVND (reference sequence). The V segment lost 5 bases and the J segment 9 bases; nucleotides outside the gene matches: 8. The CDR3 DNA follows: TGTGCCAGTAGTCGTGGGACAGGGCAGCGTGAGCAGTTCTTC. Translation: CASSRGTGQREQFF.

This clone has a handful of counts. V and J are TRBV14 and TRBJ1-1, with unresolved D. The CDR3 totals 14 residues. Germline values: CDR1 SGHDN, CDR2 FVKESK. Trimming stripped 0 bases from V and 4 bases from J, with 9 bases between. The DNA for the CDR3 is TGTGCCAGCAGCCAAGAGGCAGGAGGCACTGAAGCTTTCTTT. This codes for CASSQEAGGTEAFF.

V usage is TRBV5-1 and J usage is TRBJ1-1; 7 bases line up with TRBD1. CDR1 is SGHRS, CDR2 YFSETQ, per germline. V was clipped by 4 bases and J by 1 base; unmatched bases: 4. This CDR3 region has 14 residues. The CDR3 nucleotides are TGCGCCAGCAGCCCCGGGGACAGGAACACTGAAGCTTTCTTT. Protein sequence: CASSPGDRNTEAFF.

This sequence joins TRBV19 and TRBJ1-2, with no clear D. This CDR3 region has 14 residues. Germline CDR1 reads LNHDA; CDR2 reads SQIVND (reference sequence). V lost 5 bases to trimming and J lost 0 bases, with 10 bases between them. CDR3 sequence: CASSRTSPNYGYTF. CDR3 DNA: TGTGCCAGTAGTCGCACATCTCCTAACTATGGCTACACCTTC.